The subject of this entry is one T cell receptor beta chain. Its matching antigen is unknown. Other DNA sequences of this sample code for an identical CDR3. Time point given: blood 2 weeks post-SBRT. This sample's treatment: 15 Gy SBRT to primary tumor, nephrectomy 4 weeks later. The patient's renal cell carcinoma had clear cell pathology. The data derive from a study of radiation and T cells in renal cell carcinoma. Overall study: Nephrectomy followed 15 Gy stereotactic body radiation by 4 weeks.

Germline CDR1 and CDR2: MNHEY and SMNVEV (reference sequence). Trimming shortened V by 2 bases and J by 2 bases, and 7 bases separated the two germline ends. The CDR3 has 13 residues. Produced via immunoSEQ multiplex PCR; TCRdb's table is partial and in-frame only. The repertoire holds 100,000 to 150,000 clones, roughly four fifths seen once, with approximately 5% in the top ten. Study-level findings and limits: Without pretreatment biopsies, baseline tumor clonotype presence was undetermined. In blood, top tumor clones expanded by 2 weeks, shrinking by 4.

The chain is built from TRBV27 and TRBJ2-7; tentatively, D is TRBD1 (6 bases). This receptor was identified in a middle-aged man with renal cell carcinoma. Sequenced material: blood, taken from a patient whose treatment included radiotherapy and nephrectomy. The CDR3 is CASSLGQTYEQYF. In nucleotides, the CDR3 is TGTGCCAGCAGTTTAGGACAGACCTACGAGCAGTACTTC.